This T cell receptor (beta chain) was found in a study of blood T cell repertoires in COVID-19. TCRdb's copy holds only in-frame clones and misses some; the assay was immunoSEQ multiplex PCR. The sample carries about 120,000 clones, over 80% recorded once. Trimming removed 3 bases at V and 2 bases at J, with 6 bases between. Germline CDR1 and CDR2: MNHNS and SASEGT. The CDR3 totals 13 residues. The chain joins TRBV6-1 to TRBJ2-3; D perhaps matches TRBD2 (6 bases). The sequence was collected from a woman aged 70 to 79 with acute or convalescent COVID-19. The sequencing input was peripheral blood. In DNA form, the CDR3 reads TGTGCCAGCAGTGAGCGGGACACAGATACGCAGTATTTT. Encoded protein: CASSERDTDTQYF.